This T cell receptor beta chain was recorded in a study of CD8 T cells in ankylosing spondylitis. Overall study findings and caveats: Among TCR beta sequences, a motif of eight or nine highly homologous variants appeared characteristic of ankylosing spondylitis blood.

Germline CDR1 and CDR2: MNHNS and SASEGT. The CDR3 spans 14 residues. Trimming took off 6 bases at V and 3 bases at J, with 11 bases between the two ends. Comments on this clonotype: Its target is not known.

TCRdb independently ran MiXCR on the 5' RACE reads; one entry per CDR3 protein. Of around 770,000 distinct CDR3 sequences listed, about 10% are singletons. Specimen: blood, either unsorted or a sorted T cell fraction (not recorded which). This TCR came from a male donor with ankylosing spondylitis. The genes are TRBV6-1 and TRBJ2-2; D is possibly TRBD1 or TRBD2 (5 bases each). The chain's CDR3 is CASRRGAYTGELFF. The CDR3 DNA is TGTGCCAGCAGGAGGGGAGCGTACACCGGGGAGCTGTTTTTT.